A selection of T cell receptor beta chains follows, all from one sample in a study of identical twins. One entry per CDR3 protein results from TCRdb running MiXCR on the 5' RACE reads. The data hold 1.5 million to 2 million distinct CDR3 sequences, with about 31% observed a single time. Material: cord blood. These receptors were taken from a newborn girl in good health. The conserved cysteine and the conserved F or W are not part of the CDR3 here. Each record gives: V gene, J gene, CDR3 protein.

v_call: TRBV15; j_call: TRBJ1-4; cdr3_aa: ATSREGGGATNEKLF
v_call: TRBV7-9; j_call: TRBJ2-1; cdr3_aa: ASSLAQGYEQF
v_call: TRBV7-2; j_call: TRBJ2-1; cdr3_aa: ASSLALLAYNEQF
v_call: TRBV6-5; j_call: TRBJ2-7; cdr3_aa: ASSYGRGYYEQY
v_call: TRBV7-9; j_call: TRBJ1-1; cdr3_aa: ASSLIPTGGNTEAF
v_call: TRBV10-3; j_call: TRBJ1-6; cdr3_aa: AIRPGGRANSPLH
v_call: TRBV3-1; j_call: -; cdr3_aa: ASGRRAGGSEQY
v_call: TRBV28; j_call: TRBJ2-1; cdr3_aa: ASSPLSSQGAYEQF
v_call: TRBV20-1; j_call: TRBJ2-1; cdr3_aa: SARLEPHNEQF
v_call: TRBV27; j_call: TRBJ2-4; cdr3_aa: ASSPNWSGGPLY
v_call: TRBV15; j_call: TRBJ2-7; cdr3_aa: ATSRDRVNEQY
v_call: TRBV11-1; j_call: TRBJ2-7; cdr3_aa: ASSLNPGQGKSNEQY
v_call: TRBV5-1; j_call: TRBJ2-1; cdr3_aa: ASSKNILGYNEQF
v_call: TRBV3-1; j_call: TRBJ2-4; cdr3_aa: ASSQDGGLGGYIQY
v_call: TRBV5-1; j_call: TRBJ1-1; cdr3_aa: ASGTGTTNTEAF
v_call: TRBV20-1; j_call: TRBJ2-5; cdr3_aa: SRLAAPYQETQY
v_call: TRBV24-1; j_call: TRBJ2-5; cdr3_aa: ATSDPVLAGDNEQY
v_call: TRBV19; j_call: TRBJ2-5; cdr3_aa: ASSINREKETQY
v_call: TRBV6-1; j_call: TRBJ1-2; cdr3_aa: ASSELFGGSYGYT
v_call: TRBV12-3/TRBV12-4; j_call: TRBJ1-2; cdr3_aa: ASSRAADWGRTNYGYT
v_call: TRBV20-1; j_call: TRBJ2-7; cdr3_aa: SARRGYYEQY
v_call: TRBV6-5; j_call: TRBJ2-3; cdr3_aa: ASKLAGTTDTQY
v_call: TRBV28; j_call: -; cdr3_aa: ASRGAGAYYHEQY
v_call: TRBV19; j_call: -; cdr3_aa: ASSIRLALLETQY
v_call: TRBV21-1; j_call: TRBJ1-1; cdr3_aa: ASSKDTNTEAF
v_call: TRBV12-3/TRBV12-4; j_call: TRBJ1-6; cdr3_aa: ASSLRGENSPLH
v_call: TRBV5-6; j_call: TRBJ1-4; cdr3_aa: ASSLGTGVATNEKLF
v_call: TRBV14; j_call: TRBJ2-5; cdr3_aa: AGSEGYNNEQY
v_call: TRBV6-5; j_call: TRBJ2-2; cdr3_aa: ASSYARQGQGNTGELF
v_call: TRBV12-3/TRBV12-4; j_call: TRBJ2-5; cdr3_aa: ASSSGTKHNEQY
v_call: TRBV18; j_call: TRBJ1-1; cdr3_aa: ASSPLGGLSQAF
v_call: TRBV6-2/TRBV6-3; j_call: TRBJ2-7; cdr3_aa: ASRSSGTGNYEQY
v_call: TRBV12-3/TRBV12-4; j_call: TRBJ2-3; cdr3_aa: ASSFSQLAGGTDTQY
v_call: TRBV20-1; j_call: TRBJ1-2; cdr3_aa: SASLQGQGNYGYT
v_call: TRBV13; j_call: TRBJ2-3; cdr3_aa: ASSLGFDSTDTQY
v_call: TRBV5-1; j_call: TRBJ2-7; cdr3_aa: ASSLGHSYEQY
v_call: TRBV5-1; j_call: TRBJ2-1; cdr3_aa: ASSSGVRGSYNEQF
v_call: TRBV7-8; j_call: TRBJ1-2; cdr3_aa: ASSVTGTGGGYT
v_call: TRBV10-3; j_call: TRBJ1-5; cdr3_aa: AISGPSNQPQH
v_call: TRBV11-2; j_call: TRBJ2-1; cdr3_aa: ASSPSGSRGNEQF
v_call: TRBV20-1; j_call: TRBJ1-1; cdr3_aa: SAPGTGLGAF
v_call: TRBV28; j_call: TRBJ2-1; cdr3_aa: ASSSSGTPGGYEQF
v_call: TRBV4-1; j_call: TRBJ2-1; cdr3_aa: ASSQEGQDNEQF
v_call: TRBV20-1; j_call: TRBJ2-1; cdr3_aa: SASPGAYNEQF
v_call: TRBV10-3; j_call: TRBJ2-1; cdr3_aa: AISGGGGLYNEQF
v_call: TRBV3-1; j_call: TRBJ1-2; cdr3_aa: ASSLWEGDYGYT
v_call: TRBV12-3/TRBV12-4; j_call: TRBJ1-1; cdr3_aa: ASSPRTGGFVNTEAF
v_call: TRBV2; j_call: TRBJ2-5; cdr3_aa: ASSQGWTRGKETQY
v_call: TRBV20-1; j_call: TRBJ1-5; cdr3_aa: SASPGGHYSNQPQH
v_call: TRBV30; j_call: TRBJ2-1; cdr3_aa: AWSVGNNEQF
v_call: TRBV27; j_call: TRBJ2-5; cdr3_aa: ASSLHRGTQETQY
v_call: TRBV6-4; j_call: TRBJ1-5; cdr3_aa: ASSGQGARHQPQH
v_call: TRBV12-3/TRBV12-4; j_call: TRBJ1-5; cdr3_aa: ASSLGRGLNQPQH
v_call: TRBV7-9; j_call: TRBJ2-3; cdr3_aa: ASSLTSGKFTDTQY
v_call: TRBV5-1; j_call: TRBJ2-5; cdr3_aa: ASNLEYPGGIDEQY
v_call: TRBV20-1; j_call: TRBJ1-6; cdr3_aa: SARSNFNSPLH
v_call: TRBV12-5; j_call: TRBJ2-1; cdr3_aa: ASAFSLAGGRGEQF
v_call: TRBV4-1; j_call: TRBJ1-1; cdr3_aa: ASSQANREAF
v_call: TRBV18; j_call: TRBJ2-3; cdr3_aa: ASSPGRATDTQY
v_call: TRBV7-2; j_call: TRBJ2-7; cdr3_aa: ASSLGVWGNSYEQY